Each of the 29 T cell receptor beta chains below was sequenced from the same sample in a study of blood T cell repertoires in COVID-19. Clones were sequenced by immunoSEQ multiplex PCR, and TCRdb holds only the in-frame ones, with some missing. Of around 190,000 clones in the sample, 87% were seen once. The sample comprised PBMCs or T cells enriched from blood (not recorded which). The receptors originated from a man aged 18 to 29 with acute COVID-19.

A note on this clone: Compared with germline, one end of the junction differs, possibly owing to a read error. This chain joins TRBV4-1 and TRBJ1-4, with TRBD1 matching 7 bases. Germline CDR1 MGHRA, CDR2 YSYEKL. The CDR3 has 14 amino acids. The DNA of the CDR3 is TGCGCCAGCAGACAAGGGGGCCCTTCTGAAAAACTGTTTTTT. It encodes CASRQGGPSEKLFF.

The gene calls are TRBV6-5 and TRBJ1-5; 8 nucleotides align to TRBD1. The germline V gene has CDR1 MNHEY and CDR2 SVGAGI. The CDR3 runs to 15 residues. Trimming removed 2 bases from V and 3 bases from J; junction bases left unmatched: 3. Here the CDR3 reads CASSYPDRANQPQHF. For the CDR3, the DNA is TGTGCCAGCAGTTACCCGGACAGGGCCAATCAGCCCCAGCATTTT.

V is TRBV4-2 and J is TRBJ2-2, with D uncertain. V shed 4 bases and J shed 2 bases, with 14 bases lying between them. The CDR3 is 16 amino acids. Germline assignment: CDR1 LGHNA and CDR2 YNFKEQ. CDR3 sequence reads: CASSPGVSANTGELFF. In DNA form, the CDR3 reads TGTGCCAGCAGCCCAGGCGTTTCAGCTAACACCGGGGAGCTGTTTTTT.

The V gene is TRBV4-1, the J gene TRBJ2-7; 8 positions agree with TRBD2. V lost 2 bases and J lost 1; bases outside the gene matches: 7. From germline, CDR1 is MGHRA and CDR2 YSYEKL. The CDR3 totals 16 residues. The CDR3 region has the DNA TGCGCCAGCAGCCAACTTAGCGGGGCTCAATCCTACGAGCAGTACTTC. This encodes CASSQLSGAQSYEQYF.

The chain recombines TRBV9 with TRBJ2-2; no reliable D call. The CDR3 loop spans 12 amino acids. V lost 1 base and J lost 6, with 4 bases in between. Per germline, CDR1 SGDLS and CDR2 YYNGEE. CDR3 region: CASSVPPGELFF. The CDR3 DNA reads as TGTGCCAGCAGCGTACCTCCCGGGGAGCTGTTTTTT.

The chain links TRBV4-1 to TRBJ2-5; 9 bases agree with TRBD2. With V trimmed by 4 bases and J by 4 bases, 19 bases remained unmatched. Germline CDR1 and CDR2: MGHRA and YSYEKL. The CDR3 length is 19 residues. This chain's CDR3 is CASSRKVGLAGAPVETQYF. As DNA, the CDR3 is TGCGCCAGCAGCCGCAAGGTTGGCTTAGCGGGAGCCCCGGTAGAGACCCAGTACTTC.

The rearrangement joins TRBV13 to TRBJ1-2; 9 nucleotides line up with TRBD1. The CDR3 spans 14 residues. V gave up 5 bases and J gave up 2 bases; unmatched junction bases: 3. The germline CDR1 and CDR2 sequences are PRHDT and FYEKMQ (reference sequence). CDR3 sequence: CASSPTGGNYGYTF. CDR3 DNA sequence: TGTGCCAGCAGCCCCACAGGGGGCAACTATGGCTACACCTTC.

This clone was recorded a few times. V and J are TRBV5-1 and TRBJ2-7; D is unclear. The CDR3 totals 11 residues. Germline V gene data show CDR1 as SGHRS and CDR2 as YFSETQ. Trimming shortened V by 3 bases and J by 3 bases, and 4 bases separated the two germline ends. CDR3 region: CASSSLYEQYF. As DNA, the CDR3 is TGCGCCAGCAGCTCCCTCTACGAGCAGTACTTC.

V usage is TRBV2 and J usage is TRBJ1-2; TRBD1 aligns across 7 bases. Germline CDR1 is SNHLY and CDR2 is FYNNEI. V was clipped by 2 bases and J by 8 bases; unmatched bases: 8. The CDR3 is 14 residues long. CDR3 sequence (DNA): TGTGCCAGCAGTGAAATGGTTTCAGGGGGAGGCTACACCTTC. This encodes CASSEMVSGGGYTF.

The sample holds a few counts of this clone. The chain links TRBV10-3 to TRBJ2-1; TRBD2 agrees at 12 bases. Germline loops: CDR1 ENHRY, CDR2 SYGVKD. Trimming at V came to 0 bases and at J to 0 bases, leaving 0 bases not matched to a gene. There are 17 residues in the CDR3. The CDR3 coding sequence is TGTGCCATCAGTGAGTCGACTAGCGGGAGCTCCTACAATGAGCAGTTCTTC. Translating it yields CAISESTSGSSYNEQFF.

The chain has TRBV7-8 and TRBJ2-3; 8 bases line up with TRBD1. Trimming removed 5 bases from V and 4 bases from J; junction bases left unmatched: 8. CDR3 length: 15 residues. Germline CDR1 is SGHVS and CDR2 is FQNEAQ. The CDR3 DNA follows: TGTGCCAGCAGCCTGGGCAGGGGGCGGGCAGATACGCAGTATTTT. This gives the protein CASSLGRGRADTQYF.

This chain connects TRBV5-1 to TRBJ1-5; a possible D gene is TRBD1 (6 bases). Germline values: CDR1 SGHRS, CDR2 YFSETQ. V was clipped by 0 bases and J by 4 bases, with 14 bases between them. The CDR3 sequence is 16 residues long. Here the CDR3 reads CASSLEGDYRNQPQHF. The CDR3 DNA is TGCGCCAGCAGCTTGGAGGGGGACTACCGGAATCAGCCCCAGCATTTT.

DNA of the CDR3: TGTGCCAGACAGGGGGCGGGATACATTCAGTACTTC. This translates into CARQGAGYIQYF. This rearrangement joins TRBV2 to TRBJ2-4; 9 nucleotides line up with TRBD1. Germline CDR1 SNHLY, CDR2 FYNNEI. This CDR3 is built from 12 residues. V shed 9 bases and J 8 bases; nucleotides not matched to a gene: 5.

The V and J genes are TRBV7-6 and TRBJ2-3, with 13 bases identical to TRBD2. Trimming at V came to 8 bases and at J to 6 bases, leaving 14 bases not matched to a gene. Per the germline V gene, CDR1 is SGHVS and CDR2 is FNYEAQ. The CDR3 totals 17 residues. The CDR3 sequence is CASAPFGLAGARDTQYF. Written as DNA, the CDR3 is TGTGCCAGCGCGCCCTTCGGACTAGCGGGAGCTAGGGATACGCAGTATTTT. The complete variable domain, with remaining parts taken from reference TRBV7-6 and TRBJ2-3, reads GAGVSQSPRYKVTKRGQDVALRCDPISGHVSLYWYRQALGQGPEFLTYFNYEAQQDKSGLPNDRFSAERPEGSISTLTIQRTEQRDSAMYRCASAPFGLAGARDTQYFGPGTRLTVL.

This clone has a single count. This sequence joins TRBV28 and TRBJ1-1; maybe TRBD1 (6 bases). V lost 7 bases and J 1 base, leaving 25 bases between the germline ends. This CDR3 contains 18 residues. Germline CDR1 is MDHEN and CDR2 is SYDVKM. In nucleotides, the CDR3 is TGTGCCAGCACCCCCTCCGGAGTAGCAGGGGCCACGAACACTGAAGCTTTCTTT. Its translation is CASTPSGVAGATNTEAFF. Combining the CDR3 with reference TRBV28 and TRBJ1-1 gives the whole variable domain DVKVTQSSRYLVKRTGEKVFLECVQDMDHENMFWYRQDPGLGLRLIYFSYDVKMKEKGDIPEGYSVSREKKERFSLILESASTNQTSMYLCASTPSGVAGATNTEAFFGQGTRLTVV.

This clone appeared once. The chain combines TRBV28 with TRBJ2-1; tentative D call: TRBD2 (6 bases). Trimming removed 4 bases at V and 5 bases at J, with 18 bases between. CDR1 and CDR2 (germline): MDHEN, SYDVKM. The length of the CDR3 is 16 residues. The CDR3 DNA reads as TGTGCCAGCAGTTCGAAAGCCTGGTCGGGGGACAATGAGCAGTTCTTC. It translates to CASSSKAWSGDNEQFF.

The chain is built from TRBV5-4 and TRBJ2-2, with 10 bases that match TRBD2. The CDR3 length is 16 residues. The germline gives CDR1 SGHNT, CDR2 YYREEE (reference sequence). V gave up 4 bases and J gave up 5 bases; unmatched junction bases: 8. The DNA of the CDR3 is TGTGCCAGCAGCGTCCTAGCGGGAGAGGTTACCGGGGAGCTGTTTTTT. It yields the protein CASSVLAGEVTGELFF.

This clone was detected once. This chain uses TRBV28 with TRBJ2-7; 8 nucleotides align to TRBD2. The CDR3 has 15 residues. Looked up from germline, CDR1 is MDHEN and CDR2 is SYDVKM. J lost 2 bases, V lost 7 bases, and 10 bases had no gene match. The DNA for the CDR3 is TGTGCCAGCACCTCATCGGGAGGGCTAACCTACGAGCAGTACTTC. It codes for CASTSSGGLTYEQYF.

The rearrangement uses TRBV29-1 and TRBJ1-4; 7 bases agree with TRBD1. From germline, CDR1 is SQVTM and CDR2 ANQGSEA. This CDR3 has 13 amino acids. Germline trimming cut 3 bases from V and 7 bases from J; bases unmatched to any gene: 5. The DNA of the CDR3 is TGCAGCGTTGAGGTTCAGGGGGGTGAAAAACTGTTTTTT. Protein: CSVEVQGGEKLFF.

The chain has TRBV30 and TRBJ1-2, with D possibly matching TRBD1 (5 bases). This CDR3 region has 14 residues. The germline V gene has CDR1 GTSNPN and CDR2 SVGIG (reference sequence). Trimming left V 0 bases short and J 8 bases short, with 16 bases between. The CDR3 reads CAWSVGPGRGGYTF. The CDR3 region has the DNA TGTGCCTGGAGTGTAGGGCCAGGGAGGGGCGGCTACACCTTC.

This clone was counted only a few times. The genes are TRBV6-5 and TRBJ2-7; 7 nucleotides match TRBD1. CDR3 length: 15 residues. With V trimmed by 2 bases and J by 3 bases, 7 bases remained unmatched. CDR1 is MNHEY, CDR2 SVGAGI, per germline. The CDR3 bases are TGTGCCAGCAGTTACGAGGGGACAGCCTACTACGAGCAGTACTTC. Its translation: CASSYEGTAYYEQYF.

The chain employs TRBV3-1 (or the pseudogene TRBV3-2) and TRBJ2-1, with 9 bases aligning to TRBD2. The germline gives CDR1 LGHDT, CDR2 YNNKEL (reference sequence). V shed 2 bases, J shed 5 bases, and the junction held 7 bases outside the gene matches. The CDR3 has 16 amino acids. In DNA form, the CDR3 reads TGTGCCAGCAGCCAACTTGGAGCGGGAGGAAACAATGAGCAGTTCTTC. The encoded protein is CASSQLGAGGNNEQFF.

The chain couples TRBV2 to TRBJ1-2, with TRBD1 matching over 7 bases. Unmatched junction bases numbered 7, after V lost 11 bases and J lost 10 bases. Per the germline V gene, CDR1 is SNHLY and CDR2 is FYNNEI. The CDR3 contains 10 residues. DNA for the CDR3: TGTGCCTCCGGAGGGGGCGTCTACACCTTC. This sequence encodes CASGGGVYTF.

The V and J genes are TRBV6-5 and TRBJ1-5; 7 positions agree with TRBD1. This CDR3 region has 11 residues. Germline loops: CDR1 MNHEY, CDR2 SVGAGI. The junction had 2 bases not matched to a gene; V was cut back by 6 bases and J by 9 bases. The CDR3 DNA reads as TGTGCCAGCAGCCAGGGGGGGCCCCAGCATTTT. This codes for CASSQGGPQHF.

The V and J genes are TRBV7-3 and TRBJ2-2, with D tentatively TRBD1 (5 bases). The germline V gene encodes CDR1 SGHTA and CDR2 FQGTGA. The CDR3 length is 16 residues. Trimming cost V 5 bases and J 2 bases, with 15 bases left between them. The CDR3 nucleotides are TGTGCCAGCAGCCCCACGTTGACAGTAAACACCGGGGAGCTGTTTTTT. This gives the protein CASSPTLTVNTGELFF.

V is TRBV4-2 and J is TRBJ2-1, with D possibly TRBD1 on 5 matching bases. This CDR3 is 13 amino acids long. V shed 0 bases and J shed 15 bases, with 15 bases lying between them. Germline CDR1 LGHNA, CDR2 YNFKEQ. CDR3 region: CASSQEERGHPFF. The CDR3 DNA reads TGTGCCAGCAGCCAAGAGGAAAGGGGTCATCCGTTCTTC.

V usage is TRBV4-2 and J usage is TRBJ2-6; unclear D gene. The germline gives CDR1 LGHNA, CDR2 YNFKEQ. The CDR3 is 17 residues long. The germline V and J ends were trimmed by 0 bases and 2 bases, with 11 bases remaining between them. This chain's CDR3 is CASSQDRFRAGANVLTF. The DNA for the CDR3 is TGTGCCAGCAGCCAAGACCGTTTCCGAGCTGGGGCCAACGTCCTGACTTTC.

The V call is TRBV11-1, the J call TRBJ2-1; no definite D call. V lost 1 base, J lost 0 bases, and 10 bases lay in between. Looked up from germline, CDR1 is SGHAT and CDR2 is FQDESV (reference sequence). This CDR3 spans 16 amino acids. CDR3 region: CASSLVVGRSYNEQFF. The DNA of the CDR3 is TGTGCCAGCAGCTTAGTGGTGGGCCGCTCCTACAATGAGCAGTTCTTC.

The DNA for the CDR3 is TGTGCCAGCAGTTTACGGGGTTTTAGCGAGCAGTACTTC. Its protein is CASSLRGFSEQYF. The J gene is TRBJ2-7, the V gene TRBV28; D perhaps matches TRBD2 (5 bases). V lost 2 bases and J 6 bases, leaving 11 bases between the germline ends. CDR3 length: 13 amino acids. Germline values: CDR1 MDHEN, CDR2 SYDVKM.